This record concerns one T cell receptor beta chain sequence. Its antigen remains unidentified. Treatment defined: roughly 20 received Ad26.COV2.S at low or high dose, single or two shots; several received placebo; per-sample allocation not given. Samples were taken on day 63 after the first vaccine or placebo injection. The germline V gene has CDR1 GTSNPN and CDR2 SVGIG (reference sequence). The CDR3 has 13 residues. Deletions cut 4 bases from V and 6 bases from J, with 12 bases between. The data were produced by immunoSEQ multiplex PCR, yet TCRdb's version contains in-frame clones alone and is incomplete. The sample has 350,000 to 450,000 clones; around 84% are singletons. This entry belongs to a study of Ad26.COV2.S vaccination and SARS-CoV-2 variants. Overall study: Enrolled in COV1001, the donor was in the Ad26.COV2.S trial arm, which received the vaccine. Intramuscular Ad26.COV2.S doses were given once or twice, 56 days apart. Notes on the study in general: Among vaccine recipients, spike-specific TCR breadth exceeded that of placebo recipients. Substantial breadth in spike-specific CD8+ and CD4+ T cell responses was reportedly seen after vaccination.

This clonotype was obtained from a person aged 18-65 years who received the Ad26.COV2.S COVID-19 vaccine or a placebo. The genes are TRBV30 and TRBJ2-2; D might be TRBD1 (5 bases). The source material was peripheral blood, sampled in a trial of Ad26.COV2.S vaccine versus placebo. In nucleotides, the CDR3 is TGTGCCTGGACCCAAGGGGCAGCCGGGGAGCTGTTTTTT. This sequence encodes CAWTQGAAGELFF. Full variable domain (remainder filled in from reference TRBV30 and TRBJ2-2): SQTIHQWPATLVQPVGSPLSLECTVEGTSNPNLYWYRQAAGRGLQLLFYSVGIGQISSEVPQNLSASRPQDRQFILSSKKLLLSDSGFYLCAWTQGAAGELFFGEGSRLTVL.